This TCR beta chain was sequenced for a study of shared clonotypes between healthy human individuals. CDR1 is KGHSH, CDR2 LQKENI, per germline. The CDR3 has 12 amino acids. Assay used: immunoSEQ multiplex PCR; TCRdb lists only in-frame clones, some missing. The table has fewer than 850,000 clones, more than 70% seen once. With respect to this clone: Its ends do not fully match the called genes, so a read error is possible.

This chain uses TRBV18 with TRBJ1-1; the match to TRBD1 covers 11 bases. Sequencing was done on a sample of memory CD4+ T cells sorted from blood. Subset indicated: CD45RA-negative fraction. This receptor was taken from a young woman in good health. CDR3 loop: CASSLGQGANLF. Written as DNA, the CDR3 is TGTGCCAGCTCACTTGGACAGGGGGCGAATCTCTTT.